The clone carrying this T cell receptor (beta chain) came up a few times. Antigen specificity is unknown. Deletions cut 0 bases from V and 7 bases from J, with 7 bases between. This CDR3 region has 12 residues. Per germline, CDR1 SGDLS and CDR2 YYNGEE. The data stem from a study of response to subunit inactivated influenza vaccine. Points from the study as a whole: Authors proposed each seasonal influenza vaccination draws in few new T cells.

One entry per CDR3 protein results from TCRdb running MiXCR on the RT-PCR reads. The sample records about 780,000 distinct CDR3 sequences, approximately 17% being singletons. The receptor was isolated from a man aged 50 to 59 who received an inactivated influenza vaccine. This chain uses TRBV9 with TRBJ1-1; D is ambiguous. The source material was PBMCs from blood, sampled 4 to 6 days after vaccination. The CDR3 DNA reads TGTGCCAGCAGCGTAGGGGAACTTGAAGCTTTCTTT. Its translation: CASSVGELEAFF.